This TCR beta chain was identified during a study of blood T cell repertoires in COVID-19. Overall study: Donors in the United States, Italy and Spain gave samples during acute or convalescent COVID-19. Sample material is recorded as cDNA or gDNA derived from T cells, B-cell-depleted T cells, or PBMCs.

Seattle patients were enrolled while actively infected and followed longitudinally. Germline loops: CDR1 SNHLY, CDR2 FYNNEI. The CDR3 covers 14 residues. V lost 5 bases and J lost 9, with 17 bases in between. In the original workflow: Scientists estimated how many nucleated cells there were by amplifying reference gene primers. Libraries were prepared by immunoSEQ multiplex PCR; TCRdb keeps only in-frame clonotypes and omits some of them. Clonal size and the V and J genes are those of that table, whereas D and trimming came from the DNA. The sample includes some 200,000 clones, 88% of them seen just once.

The sequence was obtained from a man aged 50 or older with COVID-19, enrolled during active disease. The chain uses TRBV2 and TRBJ2-1; TRBD1 is a possible D gene (5 bases). The specimen was peripheral blood. The CDR3 DNA is TGTGCCAGCAGTATCAGACTGGGGCGAGGTGAGCAGTTCTTC. As protein: CASSIRLGRGEQFF.